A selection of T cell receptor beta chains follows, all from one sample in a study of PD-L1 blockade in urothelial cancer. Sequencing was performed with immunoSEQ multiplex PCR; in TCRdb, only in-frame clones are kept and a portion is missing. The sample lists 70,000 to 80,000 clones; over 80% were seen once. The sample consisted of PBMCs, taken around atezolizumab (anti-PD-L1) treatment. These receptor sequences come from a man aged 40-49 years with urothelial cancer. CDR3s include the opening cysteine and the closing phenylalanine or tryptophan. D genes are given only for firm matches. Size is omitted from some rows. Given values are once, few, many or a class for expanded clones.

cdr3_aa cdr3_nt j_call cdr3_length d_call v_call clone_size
CASNPGGVVRKAFF TGTGCCAGTAACCCCGGGGGTGTGGTGAGGAAAGCTTTCTTT TRBJ1-1 14 . TRBV19 .
CASSFRDLFSRGYTF TGTGCCAGCAGTTTTCGGGATCTCTTCTCCAGGGGCTACACCTTC TRBJ1-2 15 . TRBV28 .
CASSHTLGTGDGYTF TGTGCCAGCAGCCATACTCTGGGGACGGGGGATGGCTACACCTTC TRBJ1-2 15 . TRBV7-2 .
CASSPLSRSNHEQYF TGTGCCAGCTCACCACTTAGCCGGAGTAACCACGAGCAGTACTTC TRBJ2-7 15 . TRBV18 .
CASSRTSGYEQYF TGTGCCAGTAGCCGGACTAGCGGGTACGAGCAGTACTTC TRBJ2-7 13 TRBD2 TRBV19 .
CSVLTAMNTEAFF TGCAGCGTTTTGACAGCGATGAACACTGAAGCTTTCTTT TRBJ1-1 13 . TRBV29-1 .
CASSRQGAADEQYF TGCGCCAGCAGTCGTCAAGGGGCCGCTGACGAGCAGTACTTC TRBJ2-7 14 . TRBV5-1 .
CASSRHRVPFSSGNTIYF TGTGCCAGCAGTCGCCACAGGGTCCCCTTCAGCTCTGGAAACACCATATATTTT TRBJ1-3 18 . TRBV27 .
CASSDGKKTGLGETQYF TGCGCCAGCAGCGATGGAAAGAAGACGGGTCTTGGAGAGACCCAGTACTTC TRBJ2-5 17 . TRBV5-1 once
CASSPGGNNQPQHF TGTGCCAGCAGCCCCGGGGGGAACAATCAGCCCCAGCATTTT TRBJ1-5 14 . TRBV7-2 .
CASSSPSGLAGTEQYF TGTGCCAGCAGCTCGCCATCCGGACTAGCGGGAACCGAGCAGTACTTC TRBJ2-7 16 TRBD2 TRBV5-4 .
CASSVGALSSGANVLTF TGTGCCAGCAGCGTAGGAGCGTTGTCCTCTGGGGCCAACGTCCTGACTTTC TRBJ2-6 17 . TRBV9 few
CASHPAGNTEAFF TGTGCCAGTCACCCGGCGGGGAACACTGAAGCTTTCTTT TRBJ1-1 13 . TRBV19 .
CARSLKANRDRGFYGYTF TGTGCCAGAAGCTTAAAGGCTAATAGGGACAGGGGGTTCTATGGCTACACCTTC TRBJ1-2 18 TRBD1 TRBV5-3 .
CASTGMTSGSKTYNEQFF TGTGCCAGCACGGGGATGACTAGCGGGAGTAAAACGTACAATGAGCAGTTCTTC TRBJ2-1 18 TRBD2 TRBV7-8 .
CASRRGVSEKLFF TGTGCCAGCAGACGCGGGGTGAGCGAAAAACTGTTTTTT TRBJ1-4 13 . TRBV7-9 .
CASSRTSADSYNEQFF TGTGCCAGCAGCCGGACTAGCGCCGACTCCTACAATGAGCAGTTCTTC TRBJ2-1 16 TRBD2 TRBV13 .
CASTLYGTGHGYTF TGTGCCAGCACGCTTTACGGGACAGGACATGGCTACACCTTC TRBJ1-2 14 TRBD1 TRBV28 .
CASSPLGRGGKGGEQFF TGCGCCAGCAGCCCCTTAGGGCGGGGTGGAAAAGGTGGTGAGCAGTTCTTC TRBJ2-1 17 . TRBV4-3 .
CASSWSSGSTDTQYF TGTGCCAGCAGCTGGTCTAGCGGGAGCACAGATACGCAGTATTTT TRBJ2-3 15 TRBD2 TRBV7-6 .
CSVGTYKNTEAFF TGCAGCGTGGGGACTTATAAGAACACTGAAGCTTTCTTT TRBJ1-1 13 . TRBV29-1 .
CATRDRANTGELFF TGTGCCACCCGAGACAGGGCGAACACCGGGGAGCTGTTTTTT TRBJ2-2 14 TRBD1 TRBV15 .
CASSIRGQGNQPQHF TGTGCCAGTAGTATAAGGGGACAGGGGAATCAGCCCCAGCATTTT TRBJ1-5 15 TRBD1 TRBV19 few
CASRSLGYSYGYTF TGTGCCAGCAGGTCCCTAGGATATTCCTATGGCTACACCTTC TRBJ1-2 14 . TRBV28 .
CASSLAGGANVLTF TGTGCCAGCAGTCTGGCGGGCGGGGCCAACGTCCTGACTTTC TRBJ2-6 14 . TRBV25-1 .
CASRPAGASGDTQYF TGTGCCAGCCGACCGGCGGGAGCTTCTGGAGATACGCAGTATTTT TRBJ2-3 15 TRBD2 TRBV19 .
CASRTGQVRVGTAEAFF TGTGCCAGCAGGACCGGACAGGTTCGTGTGGGGACGGCTGAAGCTTTCTTT TRBJ1-1 17 TRBD1 TRBV2 .